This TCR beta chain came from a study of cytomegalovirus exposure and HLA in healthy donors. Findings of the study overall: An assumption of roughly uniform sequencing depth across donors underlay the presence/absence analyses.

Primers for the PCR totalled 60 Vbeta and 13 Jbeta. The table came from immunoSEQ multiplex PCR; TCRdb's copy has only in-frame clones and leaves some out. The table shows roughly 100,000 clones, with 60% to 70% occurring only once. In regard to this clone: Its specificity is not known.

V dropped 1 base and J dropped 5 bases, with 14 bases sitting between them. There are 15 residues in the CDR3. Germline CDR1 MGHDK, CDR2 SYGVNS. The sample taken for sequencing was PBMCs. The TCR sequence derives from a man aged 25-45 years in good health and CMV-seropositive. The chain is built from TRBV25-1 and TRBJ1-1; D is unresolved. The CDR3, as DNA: TGTGCCAGCAGTGAATCCAAGGAGTCGAGAACTGAAGCTTTCTTT. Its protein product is CASSESKESRTEAFF.